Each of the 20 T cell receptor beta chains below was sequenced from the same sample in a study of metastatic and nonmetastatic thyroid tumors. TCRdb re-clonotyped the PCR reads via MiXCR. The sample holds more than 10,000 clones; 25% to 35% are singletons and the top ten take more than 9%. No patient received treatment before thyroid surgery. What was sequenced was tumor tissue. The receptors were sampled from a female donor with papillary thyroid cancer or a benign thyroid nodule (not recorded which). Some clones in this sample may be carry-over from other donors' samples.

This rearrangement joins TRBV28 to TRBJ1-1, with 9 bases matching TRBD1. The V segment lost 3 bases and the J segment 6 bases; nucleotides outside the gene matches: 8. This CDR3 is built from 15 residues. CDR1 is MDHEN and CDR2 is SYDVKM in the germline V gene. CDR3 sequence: CASSFLDRGMSEAFF. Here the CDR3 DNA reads TGTGCCAGCAGTTTCCTTGACAGGGGGATGTCTGAAGCTTTCTTT.

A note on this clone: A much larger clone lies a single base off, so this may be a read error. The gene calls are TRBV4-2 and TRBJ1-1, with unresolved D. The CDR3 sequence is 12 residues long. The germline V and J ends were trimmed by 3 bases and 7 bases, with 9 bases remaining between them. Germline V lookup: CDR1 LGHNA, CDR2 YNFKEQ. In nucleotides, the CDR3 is TGTGCCAGCAGCCACTATTTAGGTGAAGCTTTCTTT. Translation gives CASSHYLGEAFF.

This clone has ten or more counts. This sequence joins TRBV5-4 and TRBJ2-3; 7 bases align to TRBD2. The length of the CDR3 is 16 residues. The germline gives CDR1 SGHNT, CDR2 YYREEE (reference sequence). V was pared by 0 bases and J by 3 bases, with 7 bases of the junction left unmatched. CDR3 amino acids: CASSLGASGNTDTQYF. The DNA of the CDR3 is TGTGCCAGCAGCTTGGGGGCTAGCGGCAATACAGATACGCAGTATTTT.

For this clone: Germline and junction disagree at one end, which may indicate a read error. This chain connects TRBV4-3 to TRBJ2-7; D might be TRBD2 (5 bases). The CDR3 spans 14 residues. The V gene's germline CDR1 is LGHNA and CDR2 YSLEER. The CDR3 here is CASSQEAGPYEQYF. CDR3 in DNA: TGCGCCAGCAGTCAAGAGGCGGGTCCCTACGAGCAGTACTTC.

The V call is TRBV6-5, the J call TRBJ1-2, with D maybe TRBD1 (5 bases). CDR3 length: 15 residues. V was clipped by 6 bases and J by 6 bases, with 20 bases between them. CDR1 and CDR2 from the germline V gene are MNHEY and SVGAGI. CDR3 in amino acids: CASSNSFGGTNGYTF. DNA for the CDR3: TGTGCCAGCAGCAACTCTTTTGGGGGAACGAATGGCTACACCTTC.

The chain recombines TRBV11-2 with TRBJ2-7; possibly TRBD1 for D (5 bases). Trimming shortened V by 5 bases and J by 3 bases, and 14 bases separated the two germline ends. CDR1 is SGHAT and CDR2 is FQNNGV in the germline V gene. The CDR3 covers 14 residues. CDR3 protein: CASSHTDTFYEQYF. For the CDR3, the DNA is TGTGCCAGCAGCCACACGGACACATTCTACGAGCAGTACTTC.

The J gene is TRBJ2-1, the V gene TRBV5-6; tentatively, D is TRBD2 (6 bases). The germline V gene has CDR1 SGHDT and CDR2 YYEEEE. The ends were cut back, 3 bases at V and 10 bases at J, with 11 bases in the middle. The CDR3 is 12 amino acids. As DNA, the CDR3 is TGTGCCAGCAGCTCCTCGGGAGTCGAGCAGTTCTTC. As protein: CASSSSGVEQFF.

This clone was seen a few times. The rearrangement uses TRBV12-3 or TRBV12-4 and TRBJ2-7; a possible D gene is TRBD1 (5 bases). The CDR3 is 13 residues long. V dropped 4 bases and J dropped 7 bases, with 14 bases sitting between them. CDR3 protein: CASSSGMRGEQYF. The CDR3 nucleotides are TGTGCCAGCAGTTCAGGGATGCGTGGTGAGCAGTACTTC.

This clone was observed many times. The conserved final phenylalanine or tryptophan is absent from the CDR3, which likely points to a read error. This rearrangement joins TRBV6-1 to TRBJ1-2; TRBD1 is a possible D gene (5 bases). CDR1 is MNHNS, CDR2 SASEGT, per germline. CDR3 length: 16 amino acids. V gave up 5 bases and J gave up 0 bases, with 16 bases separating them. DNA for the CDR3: TGTGCCAGCAGTTGGCGTCCGGGACTGACTAACTATGGCTACACCTCC. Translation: CASSWRPGLTNYGYTS.

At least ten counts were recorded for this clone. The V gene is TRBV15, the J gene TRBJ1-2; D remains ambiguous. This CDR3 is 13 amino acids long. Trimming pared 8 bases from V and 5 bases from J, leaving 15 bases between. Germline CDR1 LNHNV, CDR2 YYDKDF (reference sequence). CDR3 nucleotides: TGTGCCACCTCCCGCCCGGGCCTTTATGGCTACACCTTC. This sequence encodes CATSRPGLYGYTF.

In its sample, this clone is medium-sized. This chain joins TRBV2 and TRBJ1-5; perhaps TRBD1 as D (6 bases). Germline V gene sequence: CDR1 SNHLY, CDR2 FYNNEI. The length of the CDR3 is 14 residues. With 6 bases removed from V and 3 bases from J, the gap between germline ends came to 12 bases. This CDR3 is CASRPGAHNQPQHF. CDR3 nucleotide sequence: TGTGCCAGCAGGCCAGGGGCCCACAATCAGCCCCAGCATTTT.

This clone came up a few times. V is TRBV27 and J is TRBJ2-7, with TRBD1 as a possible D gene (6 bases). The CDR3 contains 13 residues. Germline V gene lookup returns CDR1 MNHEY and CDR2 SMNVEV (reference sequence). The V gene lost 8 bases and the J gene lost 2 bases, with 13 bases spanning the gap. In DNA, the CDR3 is TGTGCCAGCCGGAAGGACAGCACCTACGAGCAGTACTTC. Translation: CASRKDSTYEQYF.

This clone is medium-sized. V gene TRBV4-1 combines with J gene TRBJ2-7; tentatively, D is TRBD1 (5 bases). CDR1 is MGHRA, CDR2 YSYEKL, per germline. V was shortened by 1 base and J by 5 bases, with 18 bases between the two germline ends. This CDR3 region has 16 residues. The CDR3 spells CASSQAAQGTYDEQYF. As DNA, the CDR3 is TGCGCCAGCAGCCAAGCGGCTCAGGGAACCTACGACGAGCAGTACTTC.

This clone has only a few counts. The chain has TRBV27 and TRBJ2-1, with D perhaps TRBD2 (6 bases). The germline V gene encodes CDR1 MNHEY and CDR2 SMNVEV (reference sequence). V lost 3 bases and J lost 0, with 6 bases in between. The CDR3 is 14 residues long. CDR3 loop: CASSFGGSYNEQFF. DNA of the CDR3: TGTGCCAGCAGTTTCGGGGGCTCCTACAATGAGCAGTTCTTC.

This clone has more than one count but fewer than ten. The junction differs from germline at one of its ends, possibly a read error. The CDR3 region is CASGPMGWEQMNTKAFF. CDR3 nucleotides: TGCGCCAGCGGGCCAATGGGTTGGGAGCAAATGAACACTAAAGCTTTCTTT. V and J are TRBV10-2 and TRBJ1-1; D remains ambiguous. Germline CDR1 is WSHSY and CDR2 is SAAADI. This CDR3 is built from 17 residues.

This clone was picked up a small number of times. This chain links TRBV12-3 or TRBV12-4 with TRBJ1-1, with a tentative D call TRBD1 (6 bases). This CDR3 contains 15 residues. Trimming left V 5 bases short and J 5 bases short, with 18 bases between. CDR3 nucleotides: TGTGCCAGCAGTGCACTAGCGGGAGGGGGGACTGAAGCTTTCTTT. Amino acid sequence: CASSALAGGGTEAFF.

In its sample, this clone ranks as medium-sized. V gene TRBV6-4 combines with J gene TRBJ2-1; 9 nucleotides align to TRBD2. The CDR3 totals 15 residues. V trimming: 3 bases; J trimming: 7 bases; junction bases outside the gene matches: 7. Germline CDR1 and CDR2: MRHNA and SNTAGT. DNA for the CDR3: TGTGCCAGCAGTGAGGATAGCGGGAGTCGAAATGAGCAGTTCTTC. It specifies CASSEDSGSRNEQFF.

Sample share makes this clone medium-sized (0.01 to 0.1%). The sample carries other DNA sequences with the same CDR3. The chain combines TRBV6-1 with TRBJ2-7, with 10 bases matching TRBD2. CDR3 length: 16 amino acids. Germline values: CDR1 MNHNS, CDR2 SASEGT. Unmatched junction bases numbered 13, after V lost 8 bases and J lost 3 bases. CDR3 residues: CASLRGTSGAVYEQYF. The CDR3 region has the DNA TGTGCCAGCCTACGCGGAACTAGCGGGGCCGTCTACGAGCAGTACTTC.

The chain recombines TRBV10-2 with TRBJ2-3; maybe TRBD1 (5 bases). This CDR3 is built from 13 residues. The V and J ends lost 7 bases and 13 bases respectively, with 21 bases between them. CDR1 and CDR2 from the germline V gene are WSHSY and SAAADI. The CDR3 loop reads CASTKQTVSYKYF. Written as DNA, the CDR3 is TGCGCCAGCACTAAACAGACAGTGTCTTACAAGTATTTT.

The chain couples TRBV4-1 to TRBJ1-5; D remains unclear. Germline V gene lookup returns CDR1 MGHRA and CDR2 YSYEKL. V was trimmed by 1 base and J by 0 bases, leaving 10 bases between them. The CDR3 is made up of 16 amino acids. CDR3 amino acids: CASSQVVQSSNQPQHF. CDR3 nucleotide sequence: TGCGCCAGCAGCCAAGTTGTGCAGAGTAGCAATCAGCCCCAGCATTTT.